This T cell receptor beta chain emerged from a study of cytomegalovirus exposure and HLA in healthy donors. Whole-study context: Unique TCRs numbering some 93 million, obtained from HLA-typed donors, made up an early data release.

PCR primers comprised 60 Vbeta and 13 Jbeta primers. Some clones are missing from TCRdb's copy, which holds only in-frame ones; the method was immunoSEQ multiplex PCR. Here the sample spans roughly 200,000 clones, 70% to 80% being singletons. The germline V gene encodes CDR1 KGHSH and CDR2 LQKENI. The CDR3 sequence is 16 residues long. V lost 0 bases to trimming and J lost 2 bases, with 12 bases between them. Sequencing was performed on PBMCs. The V and J genes are TRBV18 and TRBJ2-3, with D perhaps matching TRBD2 (6 bases). The clonotype comes from a man aged 55 to 70 in good health and CMV-seronegative. CDR3 nucleotide sequence: TGTGCCAGCTCACCACCGGCGGGATACGTCACAGATACGCAGTATTTT. Residues: CASSPPAGYVTDTQYF.